The clone carrying this T cell receptor beta chain was detected a few times. Then a second PCR, running roughly 6 to 11 cycles, was carried out with a sample-barcoded 5' primer and a J-beta primer mix. MiXCR, run by TCRdb on the 5' RACE reads, gives a single entry per CDR3 protein. This sample carries over a million distinct CDR3 sequences, under 55% of them seen once, and the ten largest clones take just over 4%. The data stem from a study of blood T cells in healthy people across ages. Study-level background: Per two T cells, template switching captured roughly one barcoded beta molecule.

The TCR was taken from a woman aged 18-35 years in good health. Sequenced material: blood.

The CDR3 sequence: CSGTTGGPSNQPQHF. CDR3 sequence (DNA): TGCAGTGGAACTACAGGGGGCCCTAGCAATCAGCCCCAGCATTTT. The V and J genes are TRBV20-1 and TRBJ1-5; 9 bases are a match to TRBD1. Germline CDR1 reads DFQATT; CDR2 reads SNEGSKA (reference sequence). The CDR3 is 15 amino acids. After removal of 7 bases from V and 0 bases from J, the junction contained 7 bases not matched to a gene.